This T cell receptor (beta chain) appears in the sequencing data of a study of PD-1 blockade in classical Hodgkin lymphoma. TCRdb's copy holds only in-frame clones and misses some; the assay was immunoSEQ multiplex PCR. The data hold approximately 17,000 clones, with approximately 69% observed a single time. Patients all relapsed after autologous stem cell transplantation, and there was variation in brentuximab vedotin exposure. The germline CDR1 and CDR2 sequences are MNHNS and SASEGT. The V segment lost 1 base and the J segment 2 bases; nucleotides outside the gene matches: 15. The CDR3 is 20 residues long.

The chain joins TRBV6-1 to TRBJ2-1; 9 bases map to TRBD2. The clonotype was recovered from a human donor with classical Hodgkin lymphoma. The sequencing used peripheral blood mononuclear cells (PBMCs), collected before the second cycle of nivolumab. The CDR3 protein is CASSEVVAGVTATTYNEQFF. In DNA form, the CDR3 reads TGTGCCAGCAGTGAAGTGGTAGCGGGAGTGACGGCCACTACCTACAATGAGCAGTTCTTC.